Following are 32 T cell receptor beta chains from one sample sequenced in a study of cytomegalovirus exposure and HLA in healthy donors. 60 Vbeta and 13 Jbeta primers were used in PCR. TCRdb's table, derived via immunoSEQ multiplex PCR, lists solely in-frame clones and lacks some. The sample has 90,000 or so clones, under 80% seen once. The sequencing sample was made of PBMCs. All receptors derive from a boy aged 5-17 years in good health and CMV-seronegative.

The CDR3 loop is CAWRLFAEAFF. The DNA of the CDR3 is TGTGCCTGGAGACTCTTCGCTGAAGCTTTCTTT. The rearrangement links TRBV30 to TRBJ1-1; D gene uncertain. Trimming cost V 3 bases and J 6 bases, with 8 bases left between them. Germline CDR1 reads GTSNPN; CDR2 reads SVGIG (reference sequence). This CDR3 contains 11 residues.

This chain joins TRBV7-9 and TRBJ2-7, with a possible D match to TRBD2 (6 bases). Germline V lookup: CDR1 SEHNR, CDR2 FQNEAQ (reference sequence). The CDR3 contains 15 residues. V gave up 5 bases and J gave up 4 bases, with 18 bases separating them. CDR3 region: CASSEGLPLWYEQYF. The CDR3 DNA reads TGTGCCAGCAGCGAGGGACTCCCCCTTTGGTACGAGCAGTACTTC.

This chain joins TRBV4-3 and TRBJ2-7; D is perhaps TRBD1 (6 bases). The CDR3 is 15 amino acids. CDR1 is LGHNA and CDR2 is YSLEER in the germline V gene. Trimming removed 1 base from V and 2 bases from J, with 12 bases in between. Written as DNA, the CDR3 is TGCGCCAGCAGCCAAGCCCGGGACACCACCTACGAGCAGTACTTC. Its translation is CASSQARDTTYEQYF.

This chain joins TRBV5-4 and TRBJ2-7; possible D gene TRBD1, 5 bases. The CDR3 is 13 residues long. With 4 bases removed from V and 0 bases from J, the gap between germline ends came to 8 bases. Germline V lookup: CDR1 SGHNT, CDR2 YYREEE (reference sequence). This chain's CDR3 is CASSTDSSYEQYF. CDR3 DNA sequence: TGTGCCAGCAGCACAGACAGCTCCTACGAGCAGTACTTC. Together with reference TRBV5-4 and TRBJ2-7, the CDR3 gives the full variable domain: ETGVTQSPTHLIKTRGQQVTLRCSSQSGHNTVSWYQQALGQGPQFIFQYYREEENGRGNFPPRFSGLQFPNYSSELNVNALELDDSALYLCASSTDSSYEQYFGPGTRLTVT.

The chain couples TRBV9 to TRBJ2-3; possible D gene TRBD2, 6 bases. Germline V lookup: CDR1 SGDLS, CDR2 YYNGEE. The CDR3 is 10 amino acids. V shed 7 bases and J shed 8 bases, with 8 bases lying between them. CDR3 amino acids: CASGGGTQYF. CDR3 DNA sequence: TGTGCCAGCGGGGGAGGTACGCAGTATTTT.

The chain employs TRBV14 and TRBJ1-1, with 9 nucleotides matching TRBD1. V lost 4 bases to trimming and J lost 7 bases; unmatched junction nucleotides: 7. The CDR3 has 14 residues. The germline V gene has CDR1 SGHDN and CDR2 FVKESK. DNA of the CDR3: TGTGCCAGCAGCCCCGGGACAGGGACGATTGAAGCTTTCTTT. It encodes CASSPGTGTIEAFF.

CDR3 amino acids: CAWSADTIYF. As DNA, the CDR3 is TGTGCCTGGAGTGCTGACACCATATATTTT. The chain employs TRBV30 and TRBJ1-3; no reliable D call. Deletions cut 1 base from V and 8 bases from J, with 3 bases between. CDR1 is GTSNPN, CDR2 SVGIG, per germline (reference sequence). This CDR3 region has 10 residues. Using reference TRBV30 and TRBJ1-3 for the parts outside the CDR3, the full variable domain is SQTIHQWPATLVQPVGSPLSLECTVEGTSNPNLYWYRQAAGRGLQLLFYSVGIGQISSEVPQNLSASRPQDRQFILSSKKLLLSDSGFYLCAWSADTIYFGEGSWLTVV.

This chain uses TRBV7-2 with TRBJ1-1; 8 bases agree with TRBD1. Trimming took 5 bases from V and 8 from J; bases not matched to a gene: 10. The CDR3 covers 14 residues. From germline, CDR1 is SGHTA and CDR2 FQGNSA. The CDR3: CASSPIRQGPEAFF. CDR3 bases: TGTGCCAGCAGCCCCATAAGACAGGGGCCCGAAGCTTTCTTT.

About this clone itself: Germline and junction disagree at one end, which may indicate a read error. The CDR3 loop is CASSLGSGGPLGTDTQYF. The DNA of the CDR3 is TGTGCTAGCAGCTTAGGCAGCGGGGGGCCCCTTGGCACAGATACGCAGTATTTT. This rearrangement joins TRBV7-7 to TRBJ2-3; 9 positions agree with TRBD2. Germline V gene lookup returns CDR1 SSHAT and CDR2 FNYEAQ (reference sequence). The CDR3 contains 18 residues.

The chain has TRBV18 and TRBJ1-5; the D gene is possibly TRBD1 (6 bases). Germline assignment: CDR1 KGHSH and CDR2 LQKENI. The CDR3 spans 15 residues. Trimming left V 3 bases short and J 3 bases short, with 12 bases between. CDR3 in DNA: TGTGCCAGCTCACCGGGAGGGGGAGCCAATCAGCCCCAGCATTTT. Encoded protein: CASSPGGGANQPQHF.

The rearrangement joins TRBV14 to TRBJ2-7; D not resolved. The CDR3 loop spans 15 amino acids. V was cut by 2 bases and J by 6 bases, with 17 bases left in between. The V gene's germline CDR1 is SGHDN and CDR2 FVKESK. The CDR3 DNA sequence: TGTGCCAGCAGCCAAATGTCCGTCTATTCGTCCGAGCAGTACTTC. Translation gives CASSQMSVYSSEQYF. Supplemented by reference TRBV14 and TRBJ2-7, the full variable domain reads EAGVTQFPSHSVIEKGQTVTLRCDPISGHDNLYWYRRVMGKEIKFLLHFVKESKQDESGMPNNRFLAERTGGTYSTLKVQPAELEDSGVYFCASSQMSVYSSEQYFGPGTRLTVT.

The chain couples TRBV28 to TRBJ1-2; weak D call: TRBD1 (6 bases). Trimming pared 7 bases from V and 8 bases from J, leaving 20 bases between. Germline CDR1 is MDHEN and CDR2 is SYDVKM. The CDR3 extends over 14 amino acids. The CDR3 DNA reads as TGTGCCAGCAAACTGACAGGTTACCAGGGGGGCTACACCTTC. Protein sequence: CASKLTGYQGGYTF.

This chain uses TRBV29-1 with TRBJ2-7; tentative D call: TRBD2 (7 bases). Trimming pared 6 bases from V and 8 bases from J, leaving 26 bases between. The CDR3 extends over 15 amino acids. The germline gives CDR1 SQVTM, CDR2 ANQGSEA. The CDR3 region is CSVPEWGGHLGKQYF. In DNA form, the CDR3 reads TGCAGCGTCCCCGAATGGGGGGGACACCTCGGGAAGCAGTACTTC.

The chain joins TRBV28 to TRBJ2-5, with 10 bases matching TRBD2. CDR1 and CDR2 (germline): MDHEN, SYDVKM. The CDR3 has 13 amino acids. V trimming: 6 bases; J trimming: 4 bases; junction bases outside the gene matches: 2. Here the CDR3 DNA reads TGTGCCAGCAGATTAGCGGGAGGAGAGACCCAGTACTTC. Encoded protein: CASRLAGGETQYF.

V and J are TRBV7-2 and TRBJ2-1, with 9 bases that match TRBD2. Trimming removed 10 bases from V and 5 bases from J; junction bases left unmatched: 9. Per germline, CDR1 SGHTA and CDR2 FQGNSA. The CDR3 length is 14 residues. The CDR3 region is CATAGGGAHNEQFF. The CDR3 DNA sequence: TGTGCCACCGCGGGAGGGGGCGCACACAATGAGCAGTTCTTC.

The chain recombines TRBV7-4 with TRBJ2-1, with 7 bases that match TRBD2. The germline gives CDR1 SGHVT, CDR2 SQSDAQ. The V segment lost 6 bases and the J segment 8 bases; nucleotides outside the gene matches: 13. The CDR3 extends over 15 amino acids. CDR3 region: CASRPKTSEYYEQFF. In DNA form, the CDR3 reads TGTGCCAGCAGACCCAAAACTAGCGAGTATTATGAGCAGTTCTTC.

CDR3 nucleotide sequence: TGCGCCAGCAGATCGGCGGTATACGAGCAGTACTTC. It translates to CASRSAVYEQYF. The rearrangement uses TRBV5-1 and TRBJ2-7, with D unresolved. There are 12 residues in the CDR3. Per the germline V gene, CDR1 is SGHRS and CDR2 is YFSETQ. V was pared by 5 bases and J by 4 bases, with 10 bases between. The full variable domain, with the rest looked up from reference TRBV5-1 and TRBJ2-7, is KAGVTQTPRYLIKTRGQQVTLSCSPISGHRSVSWYQQTPGQGLQFLFEYFSETQRNKGNFPGRFSGRQFSNSRSEMNVSTLELGDSALYLCASRSAVYEQYFGPGTRLTVT.

The chain has TRBV5-8 and TRBJ2-2, with TRBD1 matching over 7 bases. The V gene end was trimmed by 2 bases and the J gene end by 6 bases; junction bases not matched to a gene: 4. Germline V gene sequence: CDR1 SGHTS, CDR2 YDEGEE. The CDR3 spans 14 residues. The CDR3 spells CASSFDRAAGELFF. In nucleotides, the CDR3 is TGTGCCAGCAGCTTCGACAGGGCCGCCGGGGAGCTGTTTTTT.

The chain recombines TRBV6-5 with TRBJ1-6, with TRBD1 matching over 8 bases. Per the germline V gene, CDR1 is MNHEY and CDR2 is SVGAGI. The CDR3 consists of 15 residues. V was pared by 6 bases and J by 7 bases, with 8 bases of the junction left unmatched. Here the CDR3 reads CASSPGTGPNSPLHF. The CDR3 DNA reads as TGTGCCAGCAGCCCCGGGACAGGACCGAATTCACCCCTCCACTTT.

V and J are TRBV7-9 and TRBJ1-1; D is unclear. V shed 0 bases and J shed 5 bases, with 13 bases lying between them. The CDR3 extends over 15 amino acids. Germline assignment: CDR1 SEHNR and CDR2 FQNEAQ (reference sequence). The CDR3 nucleotides are TGTGCCAGCAGCTTAGCTGAGTCGGGGAGGACTGAAGCTTTCTTT. Amino acid sequence: CASSLAESGRTEAFF.

This clone was counted only a few times. This chain links TRBV11-2 with TRBJ2-7, with D perhaps TRBD2 (6 bases). The germline CDR1 and CDR2 sequences are SGHAT and FQNNGV. The V end lost 3 bases, the J end lost 1 base, and 22 bases lay between the germline ends. The CDR3 contains 18 residues. CDR3 region: CASSFSGGRRDRSYEQYF. CDR3 in DNA: TGTGCCAGCAGCTTTAGTGGTGGAAGGAGGGATAGGTCCTACGAGCAGTACTTC.

CDR3 protein: CASTAQGVGEQYF. The CDR3, as DNA: TGTGCCAGCACCGCACAGGGGGTAGGCGAGCAGTACTTC. The chain uses TRBV9 and TRBJ2-7, with 8 bases fitting TRBD1. With 6 bases clipped from V and 6 bases from J, the junction kept 8 bases outside the gene matches. The CDR3 covers 13 residues. From germline, CDR1 is SGDLS and CDR2 YYNGEE.

This chain uses TRBV15 with TRBJ2-1, with a possible D match to TRBD2 (6 bases). V lost 2 bases, J lost 12 bases, and 14 bases lay in between. Per germline, CDR1 LNHNV and CDR2 YYDKDF (reference sequence). This CDR3 has 13 amino acids. The CDR3 spells CATSRPAGSRQFF. The CDR3 DNA follows: TGTGCCACCAGCAGACCAGCGGGTTCCCGGCAGTTCTTC.

The chain couples TRBV4-3 to TRBJ2-4; D remains unclear. The CDR3 sequence is 17 residues long. Germline assignment: CDR1 LGHNA and CDR2 YSLEER. V lost 0 bases and J lost 4, with 16 bases in between. The CDR3 loop is CASSQDWSVEVKNIQYF. DNA of the CDR3: TGCGCCAGCAGCCAAGATTGGTCCGTAGAGGTTAAAAACATTCAGTACTTC.

The chain combines TRBV5-4 with TRBJ2-1; TRBD2 aligns across 7 bases. The CDR3 has 16 residues. The V and J ends lost 0 bases and 6 bases, in that order; junction bases with no gene match: 9. Germline CDR1 reads SGHNT; CDR2 reads YYREEE (reference sequence). The CDR3 here is CASSLVGSVAGNEQFF. For the CDR3, the DNA is TGTGCCAGCAGCTTGGTAGGGTCAGTAGCGGGCAATGAGCAGTTCTTC.

This clone has just a few counts. The sample carries other DNA sequences with the same CDR3. The chain has TRBV7-9 and TRBJ2-1, with 11 bases identical to TRBD2. CDR1 and CDR2 (germline): SEHNR, FQNEAQ (reference sequence). The trim removed 0 bases at V and 10 bases at J, leaving 11 bases unmatched. There are 17 residues in the CDR3. The DNA for the CDR3 is TGTGCCAGCAGCTTAGCTAGTGGATTAGCGGGGGGGCGGGAGCAGTTCTTC. The encoded protein is CASSLASGLAGGREQFF.

The chain links TRBV20-1 to TRBJ1-1; D gene uncertain. With 6 bases removed from V and 4 bases from J, the gap between germline ends came to 9 bases. Germline CDR1 reads DFQATT; CDR2 reads SNEGSKA (reference sequence). This CDR3 spans 11 amino acids. CDR3 protein: CSAPEGTEAFF. Written as DNA, the CDR3 is TGCAGTGCGCCCGAGGGCACTGAAGCTTTCTTT.

This rearrangement joins TRBV7-8 to TRBJ1-1; D gene uncertain. CDR3 size: 13 residues. V lost 2 bases and J 6 bases, leaving 10 bases between the germline ends. CDR1 is SGHVS and CDR2 is FQNEAQ in the germline V gene. The CDR3 DNA is TGTGCCAGCAGCTTATACGGCGAGGCTGAAGCTTTCTTT. Translation gives CASSLYGEAEAFF.

This chain joins TRBV5-1 and TRBJ2-1; 9 bases match TRBD2. The CDR3 is 16 residues long. CDR1 is SGHRS, CDR2 YFSETQ, per germline. Germline trimming cut 4 bases from V and 0 bases from J; bases unmatched to any gene: 5. The CDR3 DNA follows: TGCGCCAGCAGCGCGGGACTAGCCTACTCCTACAATGAGCAGTTCTTC. Protein sequence: CASSAGLAYSYNEQFF.

This chain connects TRBV4-3 to TRBJ2-1; 11 bases match TRBD1. The CDR3 extends over 15 amino acids. CDR1 LGHNA and CDR2 YSLEER come from the germline V gene. J gave up 8 bases and V 0 bases, and 3 bases lay outside the gene matches. The CDR3 region is CASSQEWTGGDEQFF. For the CDR3, the DNA is TGCGCCAGCAGCCAAGAGTGGACAGGGGGCGATGAGCAGTTCTTC.

This chain uses TRBV7-6 with TRBJ1-5, with D possibly TRBD1 on 5 matching bases. The CDR3 runs 15 residues. Trimming stripped 4 bases from V and 2 bases from J, with 12 bases between. Germline V gives CDR1 SGHVS, CDR2 FNYEAQ. CDR3 residues: CASSSGLYGNQPQHF. The CDR3 coding sequence is TGTGCCAGCAGCTCGGGACTGTATGGCAATCAGCCCCAGCATTTT.

This clone was detected only once. The chain recombines TRBV4-2 with TRBJ1-2, with 8 bases identical to TRBD1. Trimming removed 3 bases from V and 4 bases from J; junction bases left unmatched: 10. The CDR3 is 16 amino acids. Germline V gene sequence: CDR1 LGHNA, CDR2 YNFKEQ. In DNA, the CDR3 is TGTGCCAGCAGCCAGGGAGCAGGGGGCGAAGGCTATGGCTACACCTTC. It is translated as CASSQGAGGEGYGYTF.